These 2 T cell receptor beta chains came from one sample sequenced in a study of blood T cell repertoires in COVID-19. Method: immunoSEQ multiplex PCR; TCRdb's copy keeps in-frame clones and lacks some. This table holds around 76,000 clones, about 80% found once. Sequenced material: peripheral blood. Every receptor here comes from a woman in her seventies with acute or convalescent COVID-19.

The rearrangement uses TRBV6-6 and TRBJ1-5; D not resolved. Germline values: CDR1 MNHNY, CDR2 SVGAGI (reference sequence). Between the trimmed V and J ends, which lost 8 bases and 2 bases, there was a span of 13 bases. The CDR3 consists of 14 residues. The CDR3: CASGIGGGNQPQHF. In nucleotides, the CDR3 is TGTGCCAGCGGTATAGGAGGCGGCAATCAGCCCCAGCATTTT.

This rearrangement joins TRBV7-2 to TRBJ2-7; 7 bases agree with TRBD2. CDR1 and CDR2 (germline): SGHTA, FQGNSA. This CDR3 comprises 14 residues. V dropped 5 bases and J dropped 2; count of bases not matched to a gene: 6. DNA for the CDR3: TGTGCCAGCAGCACCCGACTAGCCCCCTACGAGCAGTACTTC. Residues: CASSTRLAPYEQYF.